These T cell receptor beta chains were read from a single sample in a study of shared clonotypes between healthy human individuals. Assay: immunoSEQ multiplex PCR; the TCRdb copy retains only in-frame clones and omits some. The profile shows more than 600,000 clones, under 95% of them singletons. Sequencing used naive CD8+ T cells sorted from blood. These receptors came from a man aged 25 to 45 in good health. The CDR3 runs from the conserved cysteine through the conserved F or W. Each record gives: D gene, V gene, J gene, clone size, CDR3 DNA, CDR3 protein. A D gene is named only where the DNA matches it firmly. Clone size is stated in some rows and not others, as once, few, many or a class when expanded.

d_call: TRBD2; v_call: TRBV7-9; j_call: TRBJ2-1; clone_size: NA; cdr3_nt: TGTGCCAGCAGCTCCCCTCGGCGGGAGGGGTCTTACAATGAGCAGTTCTTC; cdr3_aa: CASSSPRREGSYNEQFF
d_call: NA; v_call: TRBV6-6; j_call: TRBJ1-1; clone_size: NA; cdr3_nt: TGTGCCAGCAGTGACGGGGGGAACACTGAAGCTTTCTTT; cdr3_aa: CASSDGGNTEAFF
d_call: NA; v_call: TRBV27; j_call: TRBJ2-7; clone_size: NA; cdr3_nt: TGTGCCAGCAGTTACTCGGTGCGCTACGAGCAGTACTTC; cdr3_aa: CASSYSVRYEQYF
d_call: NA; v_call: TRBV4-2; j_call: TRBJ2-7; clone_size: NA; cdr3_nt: TGTGCCAGCAGCCAAGAGGAGGGAGAGGACTACGAGCAGTACTTC; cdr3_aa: CASSQEEGEDYEQYF
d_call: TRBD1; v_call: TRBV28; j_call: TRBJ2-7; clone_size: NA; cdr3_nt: TGTGCCAGCGTCTTGGGACAGGGTCTCGAGCAGTACTTC; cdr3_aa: CASVLGQGLEQYF
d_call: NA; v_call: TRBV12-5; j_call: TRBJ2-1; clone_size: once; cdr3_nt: TGTGCTAGTGGTTTATCAGGGTTCAATGAGCAGTTCTTC; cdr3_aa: CASGLSGFNEQFF
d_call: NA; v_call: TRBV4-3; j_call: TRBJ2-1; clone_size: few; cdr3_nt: TGCGCCAGCAGCCAAGATTCCGGGGTTAATGAGCAGTTCTTC; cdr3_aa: CASSQDSGVNEQFF
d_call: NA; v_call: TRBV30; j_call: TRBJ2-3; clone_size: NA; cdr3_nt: TGTGCCTGGAGCGGGACCCCAAGGTGGACAGATACGCAGTATTTT; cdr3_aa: CAWSGTPRWTDTQYF
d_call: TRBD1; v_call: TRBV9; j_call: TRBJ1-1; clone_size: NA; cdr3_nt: TGTGCCAGCAGTCCGATGGGGACAGGGATGGATGAAGCTTTCTTT; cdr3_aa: CASSPMGTGMDEAFF
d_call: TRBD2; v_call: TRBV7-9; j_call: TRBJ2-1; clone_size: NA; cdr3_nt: TGTGCCAGCAGCTTAGGAGTTCTAGCGGGAGCCACATCCGACAATGAGCAGTTCTTC; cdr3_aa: CASSLGVLAGATSDNEQFF
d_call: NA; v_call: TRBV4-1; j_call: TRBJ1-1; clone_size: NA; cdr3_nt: TGCGCCAGCAGCCAAGATGGATTAGGGCAGTCTACGTCCGGGAACACTGAAGCTTTCTTT; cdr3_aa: CASSQDGLGQSTSGNTEAFF
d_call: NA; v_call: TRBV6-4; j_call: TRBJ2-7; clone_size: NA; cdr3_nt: TGTGCCAGCAGTGAAGGGCGGGACTACGAGCAGTACTTC; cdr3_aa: CASSEGRDYEQYF
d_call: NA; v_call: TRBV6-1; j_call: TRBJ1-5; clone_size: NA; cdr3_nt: TGTGCCAGCAGACCCGGGACACTAAATCAGCCCCAGCATTTT; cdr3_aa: CASRPGTLNQPQHF
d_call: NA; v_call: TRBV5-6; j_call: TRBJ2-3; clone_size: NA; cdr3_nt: TGTGCCAGCAGCGGCCTCGCAGAGAGCACAGATACGCAGTATTTT; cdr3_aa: CASSGLAESTDTQYF
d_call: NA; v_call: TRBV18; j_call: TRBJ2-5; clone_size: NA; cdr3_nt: TGTGCCAGCTCACCACCAGGGGAAGAGACCCAGTACTTC; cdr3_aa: CASSPPGEETQYF
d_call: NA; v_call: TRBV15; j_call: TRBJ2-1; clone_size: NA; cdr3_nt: TGTGCCACCAGCAGCCCGACGGAGAGCTCCTACAATGAGCAGTTCTTC; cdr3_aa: CATSSPTESSYNEQFF
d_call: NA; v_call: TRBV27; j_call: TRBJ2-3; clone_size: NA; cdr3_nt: TGTGCCAGCAGTGTGTTTCCAGATACGCAGTATTTT; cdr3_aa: CASSVFPDTQYF